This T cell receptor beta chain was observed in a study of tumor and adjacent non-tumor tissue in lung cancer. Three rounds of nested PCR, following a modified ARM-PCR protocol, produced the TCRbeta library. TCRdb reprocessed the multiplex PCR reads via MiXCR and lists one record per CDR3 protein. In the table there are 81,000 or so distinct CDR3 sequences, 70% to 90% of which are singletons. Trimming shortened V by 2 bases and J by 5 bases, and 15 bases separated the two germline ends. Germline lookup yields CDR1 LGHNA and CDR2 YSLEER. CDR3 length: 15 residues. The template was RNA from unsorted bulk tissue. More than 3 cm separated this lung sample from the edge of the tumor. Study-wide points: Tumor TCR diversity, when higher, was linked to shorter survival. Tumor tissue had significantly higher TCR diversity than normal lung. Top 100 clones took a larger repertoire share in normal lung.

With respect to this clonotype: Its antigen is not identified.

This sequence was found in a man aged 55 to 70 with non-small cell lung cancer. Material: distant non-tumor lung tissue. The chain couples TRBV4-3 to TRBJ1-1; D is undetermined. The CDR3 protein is CASSQSLRLRTEAFF. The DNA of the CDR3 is TGCGCCAGCAGCCAATCGTTAAGGTTGAGAACTGAAGCTTTCTTT.